This is a list of T cell receptor beta chains from one sample in a study of blood T cell repertoires in COVID-19. Produced via immunoSEQ multiplex PCR; TCRdb's table is partial and in-frame only. The sample contains approximately 150,000 clones, 88% of which appear only once. The specimen was peripheral blood. These receptor sequences come from a man aged 70-80 years with acute or convalescent COVID-19. Both conserved end residues are part of each CDR3. The D gene is left open where the match is weak. Some rows have no size entry. The others give once, few or many, or a class for an expanded clone.

TRBJ1-2 TRBD1 TRBV11-2 NA CASSLDRGQGGDYGYTF TGTGCCAGCAGCTTAGATCGGGGACAGGGAGGGGACTATGGCTACACCTTC
TRBJ1-2 NA TRBV15 NA CATSRPQGANYGYTF TGTGCCACCAGCAGACCCCAAGGAGCTAACTATGGCTACACCTTC
TRBJ2-7 NA TRBV12-3/TRBV12-4 NA CASRRTVGNEQYF TGTGCCAGCAGAAGGACAGTCGGTAACGAGCAGTACTTC
TRBJ2-3 TRBD2 TRBV30 NA CAWSKGYSGTTDTQYF TGTGCCTGGAGTAAGGGGTATAGCGGGACCACAGATACGCAGTATTTT
TRBJ2-3 NA TRBV6-5 NA CASSYSYVDTQYF TGTGCCAGCAGTTACTCTTATGTAGATACGCAGTATTTT
TRBJ2-5 TRBD1 TRBV28 NA CASSSTGMPQETQYF TGTGCCAGCAGTTCGACAGGGATGCCCCAAGAGACCCAGTACTTC
TRBJ2-1 TRBD1 TRBV4-2 NA CASSQGQGPNNEQFF TGTGCCAGCAGCCAAGGACAGGGGCCGAACAATGAGCAGTTCTTC
TRBJ2-2 NA TRBV5-1 once CASSLRNGELFF TGCGCCAGCAGCCTGAGGAACGGGGAGCTGTTTTTT
TRBJ1-6 NA TRBV5-1 NA CASSPNSGQNSPLHF TGCGCCAGCAGCCCCAACAGCGGGCAGAATTCACCCCTCCACTTT
TRBJ1-3 NA TRBV5-1 NA CASSLSDSHSGNTIYF TGCGCCAGCAGCTTGTCCGACAGCCACTCTGGAAACACCATATATTTT
TRBJ1-1 NA TRBV4-2 once CASSQDLIQGEAFF TGTGCCAGCAGCCAAGATCTAATCCAGGGTGAAGCTTTCTTT
TRBJ2-1 TRBD2 TRBV24-1 NA CATSAGPGGDEQFF TGTGCCACCAGTGCGGGCCCGGGAGGGGATGAGCAGTTCTTC
TRBJ1-2 TRBD1 TRBV28 NA CASSYPGQGWGGYTF TGTGCCAGCAGTTATCCCGGACAGGGGTGGGGTGGCTACACCTTC
TRBJ1-4 NA TRBV3-1/TRBV3-2 NA CASSQDGNRESEKLFF TGTGCCAGCAGCCAAGATGGAAACAGGGAAAGTGAAAAACTGTTTTTT
TRBJ1-5 TRBD1 TRBV23-1 NA CASSQSRDRAQKLHQPQHF TGCGCCAGCAGTCAATCTCGAGACAGGGCACAGAAACTACATCAGCCCCAGCATTTT
TRBJ2-3 TRBD1 TRBV19 NA CASSKTGFDGQIAQYF TGTGCCAGTAGTAAGACAGGGTTCGACGGGCAGATTGCGCAGTATTTT
TRBJ2-7 TRBD2 TRBV7-9 NA CASSLREGAGAFYEQYF TGTGCCAGCAGCCTAAGGGAGGGAGCGGGAGCTTTCTACGAGCAGTACTTC
TRBJ1-1 NA TRBV28 few CASSRLGGGLNTEAFF TGTGCCAGCAGCAGGTTGGGGGGAGGGTTGAACACTGAAGCTTTCTTT
TRBJ2-1 NA TRBV10-3 NA CAISMGQRFNKNEQFF TGTGCCATCAGTATGGGACAAAGGTTCAACAAAAATGAGCAGTTCTTC
TRBJ1-5 NA TRBV21-1 NA CASGQGYSNQPQHF TGTGCCAGCGGACAGGGTTATAGCAATCAGCCCCAGCATTTT
TRBJ1-2 TRBD1 TRBV11-2 NA CASSLGFGTGTYGYTF TGTGCCAGCAGCTTAGGGTTCGGGACAGGGACCTATGGCTACACCTTC
TRBJ2-1 NA TRBV3-1/TRBV3-2 once CASSHLAEYNEQFF TGTGCCAGCAGCCATTTAGCGGAATACAATGAGCAGTTCTTC
TRBJ1-6 NA TRBV7-3 NA CASSLTSSYNSPLHF TGTGCCAGCAGCTTAACGAGCTCCTATAATTCACCCCTCCACTTT
TRBJ1-5 TRBD1 TRBV5-8 NA CASSLGTGISNQPQHF TGTGCCAGCAGCTTGGGGACAGGGATTAGCAATCAGCCCCAGCATTTT
TRBJ1-1 TRBD1 TRBV5-5 NA CASSLVPGQGAEAFF TGTGCCAGCAGCTTGGTTCCGGGACAGGGCGCTGAAGCTTTCTTT
TRBJ1-3 NA TRBV6-1 NA CASSEALGLRGSGNTIYF TGTGCCAGCAGTGAAGCTTTGGGGCTTCGAGGCTCTGGAAACACCATATATTTT
TRBJ1-5 NA TRBV19 NA CASTPSGRGLGQPQHF TGTGCCAGTACCCCTTCGGGGAGGGGATTGGGTCAGCCCCAGCATTTT
TRBJ1-4 NA TRBV12-3/TRBV12-4 once CASSLNGERLFF TGTGCCAGCAGTTTAAACGGCGAGAGGCTGTTTTTT
TRBJ2-1 NA TRBV5-1 NA CASSPDPGGGEQFF TGCGCCAGCAGCCCCGATCCGGGCGGAGGTGAGCAGTTCTTC
TRBJ2-1 TRBD2 TRBV10-3 once CAINRLAGTYNEQFF TGTGCCATCAACCGCCTAGCGGGAACCTACAATGAGCAGTTCTTC
TRBJ1-5 NA TRBV6-5 NA CASSRQDSNQPQHF TGTGCCAGCAGTCGACAGGATAGCAATCAGCCCCAGCATTTT
TRBJ1-2 NA TRBV6-5 NA CASSRGWSATDGYTF TGTGCCAGCAGCAGGGGTTGGTCCGCGACGGATGGCTACACCTTC
TRBJ1-5 TRBD1 TRBV18 NA CASSQGQGGRLSNQPQHF TGTGCCAGCTCCCAAGGACAGGGAGGGAGACTTAGCAATCAGCCCCAGCATTTT
TRBJ2-1 TRBD2 TRBV2 NA CASSVGLAIYNEQFF TGTGCCAGCAGTGTGGGACTAGCGATCTACAATGAGCAGTTCTTC
TRBJ1-1 TRBD1 TRBV28 NA CASTSRGPEAFF TGTGCCAGCACCTCCAGGGGGCCTGAAGCTTTCTTT
TRBJ2-5 NA TRBV27 NA CASSSGLTGETQYF TGTGCCAGCAGTTCGGGTCTAACGGGGGAGACCCAGTACTTC
TRBJ2-5 NA TRBV5-1 NA CASSRGSGPQETQYF TGCGCCAGCAGCCGCGGCAGCGGCCCCCAAGAGACCCAGTACTTC
TRBJ1-1 NA TRBV10-1 NA CASSEWQGQPNTEAFF TGCGCCAGCAGTGAGTGGCAGGGGCAACCGAACACTGAAGCTTTCTTT
TRBJ1-5 NA TRBV3-1/TRBV3-2 NA CASSQGAPGPQHF TGTGCCAGCAGCCAGGGGGCACCGGGGCCCCAGCATTTT
TRBJ2-7 TRBD2 TRBV23-1 NA CASSQQREPPYEQYF TGCGCCAGCAGTCAACAGCGGGAGCCACCCTACGAGCAGTACTTC
TRBJ1-5 TRBD1 TRBV19 NA CASSPPGQGIRAQHF TGTGCCAGTAGCCCCCCGGGACAGGGGATCAGGGCCCAGCATTTT
TRBJ2-3 NA TRBV6-5 NA CASRVEDSTDTQYF TGTGCCAGCAGGGTCGAGGATAGCACAGATACGCAGTATTTT
TRBJ2-7 NA TRBV24-1 NA CATSVSTGTSYEQYF TGTGCCACCAGTGTTAGTACGGGAACCTCCTACGAGCAGTACTTC
TRBJ2-3 TRBD2 TRBV18 few CASSTRAGGYTDTQYF TGTGCCAGCTCAACTAGAGCGGGAGGCTACACAGATACGCAGTATTTT
TRBJ2-1 TRBD2 TRBV18 NA CASSPPGGGANEQFF TGTGCCAGCTCACCACCGGGCGGGGGGGCCAATGAGCAGTTCTTC
TRBJ2-7 NA TRBV7-8 NA CASSLAVWRGREQYF TGTGCCAGCAGCTTAGCGGTCTGGCGGGGCCGGGAGCAGTACTTC
TRBJ2-5 NA TRBV5-1 once CASSLAGQGWGTQYF TGCGCCAGCAGCTTGGCCGGGCAGGGATGGGGGACCCAGTACTTC
TRBJ1-2 TRBD1 TRBV6-1 NA CASSELDRGLLGYTF TGTGCCAGCAGTGAACTCGATAGGGGGCTACTCGGCTACACCTTC
TRBJ2-7 TRBD2 TRBV11-3 NA CASSLDHRLAGSNYEQYF TGTGCCAGCAGCTTAGATCATCGGCTAGCGGGGAGCAACTACGAGCAGTACTTC
TRBJ2-5 TRBD1 TRBV5-1 NA CASSEGQANQETQYF TGCGCCAGCAGCGAGGGACAGGCAAACCAAGAGACCCAGTACTTC
TRBJ2-2 NA TRBV2 NA CASTLLVSTGELFF TGTGCCAGCACTCTTCTAGTAAGCACCGGGGAGCTGTTTTTT
TRBJ2-7 TRBD2 TRBV19 NA CASSSSLLAGGSEQYF TGTGCCAGTAGTAGTTCTTTGCTAGCGGGAGGAAGCGAGCAGTACTTC
TRBJ2-7 TRBD1 TRBV5-1 NA CASSLEGTGGREQYF TGCGCCAGCAGCTTGGAAGGGACAGGGGGCCGGGAGCAGTACTTC
TRBJ1-1 NA TRBV6-5 NA CAILAVTEAFF TGTGCCATACTAGCTGTAACTGAAGCTTTCTTT
TRBJ2-2 NA TRBV5-6 NA CASSSTRELFF TGTGCCAGCAGCTCCACAAGGGAGCTGTTTTTT
TRBJ2-6 NA TRBV19 NA CASSIAGSGANVLTF TGTGCCAGTAGTATCGCGGGCTCTGGGGCCAACGTCCTGACTTTC
TRBJ1-6 NA TRBV28 NA CASRRRQQTYNSPLHF TGTGCCAGCCGCAGGAGGCAACAGACATATAATTCACCCCTCCACTTT